This T cell receptor (beta chain) was retrieved from a study of blood T cell repertoires in COVID-19. Study background: The United States, Italy and Spain supplied acute and convalescent COVID-19 samples.

TCRdb keeps only in-frame clones here, not all; method: immunoSEQ multiplex PCR. Of around 100,000 clones in the sample, 85% to 90% were seen once. The trim removed 4 bases at V and 3 bases at J, leaving 9 bases unmatched. Germline V lookup: CDR1 SGDLS, CDR2 YYNGEE. The CDR3 is 16 residues long. The sequence was collected from a human donor in a cohort sampled during active COVID-19. The genes are TRBV9 and TRBJ2-1, with TRBD1 identical over 8 bases. Sequencing was carried out using peripheral blood. The CDR3 DNA reads as TGTGCCAGCAGCCTCCTCCACAGGGGGAACTACAATGAGCAGTTCTTC. Its protein product is CASSLLHRGNYNEQFF. The full variable domain, completed using reference TRBV9 and TRBJ2-1, is DSGVTQTPKHLITATGQRVTLRCSPRSGDLSVYWYQQSLDQGLQFLIQYYNGEERAKGNILERFSAQQFPDLHSELNLSSLELGDSALYFCASSLLHRGNYNEQFFGPGTRLTVL.